The 5 T cell receptor beta chains reported below all come from one sample, sequenced in a study of cytomegalovirus exposure and HLA in healthy donors. The PCR contained 60 Vbeta and 13 Jbeta primers. TCRdb's copy holds only in-frame clones and misses some; the assay was immunoSEQ multiplex PCR. The repertoire table contains just over 80,000 clones. The sample consisted of PBMCs. All receptors come from a woman aged 30 to 39 in good health and CMV-seronegative.

This chain links TRBV19 with TRBJ2-2; 9 bases are a match to TRBD2. CDR1 and CDR2 from the germline V gene are LNHDA and SQIVND (reference sequence). Germline trimming cut 10 bases from V and 6 bases from J; bases unmatched to any gene: 12. This CDR3 has 15 residues. The CDR3 region is CATKGGGLAAGELFF. CDR3 sequence (DNA): TGTGCCACCAAAGGGGGGGGACTAGCTGCCGGGGAGCTGTTTTTT.

The CDR3 loop is CAWSLEPDQPQHF. DNA of the CDR3: TGTGCCTGGAGCCTGGAGCCGGATCAGCCCCAGCATTTT. The rearrangement links TRBV30 to TRBJ1-5; D is undetermined. The CDR3 loop spans 13 amino acids. Trimming took 3 bases from V and 5 from J, leaving 11 bases between them. The V gene's germline CDR1 is GTSNPN and CDR2 SVGIG (reference sequence).

The V and J genes are TRBV4-1 and TRBJ2-7; D might be TRBD1 (6 bases). V was cut by 2 bases and J by 1 base, with 9 bases left in between. CDR3 length: 14 residues. In germline, CDR1 is MGHRA, CDR2 YSYEKL. The DNA for the CDR3 is TGCGCCAGCAGCCAACCGGACAGATCCTACGAGCAGTACTTC. Its protein product is CASSQPDRSYEQYF.

This sequence joins TRBV7-8 and TRBJ2-3, with D tentatively TRBD2 (5 bases). The V end lost 5 bases, the J end lost 4 bases, and 16 bases lay between the germline ends. Germline CDR1 is SGHVS and CDR2 is FQNEAQ. This CDR3 has 15 amino acids. This chain's CDR3 is CASSRLLEGADTQYF. The CDR3 nucleotides are TGTGCCAGCAGCCGTCTGCTAGAGGGAGCAGATACGCAGTATTTT.

The V gene is TRBV5-5, the J gene TRBJ2-7; 8 nucleotides align to TRBD1. The CDR3 has 13 amino acids. Germline loops: CDR1 SGHKS, CDR2 YYEKEE (reference sequence). J gave up 5 bases and V 4 bases, and 5 bases lay outside the gene matches. The CDR3 nucleotides read TGTGCCAGCAGCGAGGGACAGGCTGACGAGCAGTACTTC. This sequence encodes CASSEGQADEQYF.